These 7 T cell receptor beta chains share one sample of origin, sequenced in a study of T cell responses to AZD1222 COVID-19 vaccine. The method was immunoSEQ multiplex PCR; TCRdb's version includes in-frame clones alone and lacks a portion of them. The table records 110,000 to 150,000 clones, around nine tenths of them present only once. The sequencing here drew on peripheral blood, taken on day 0 of AZD1222 vaccination. These TCRs come from an adult in good health.

The chain recombines TRBV18 with TRBJ2-5, with D possibly TRBD1 on 6 matching bases. Germline V gives CDR1 KGHSH, CDR2 LQKENI. Trimming shortened V by 4 bases and J by 5 bases, and 11 bases separated the two germline ends. CDR3 length equals 13 residues. The CDR3 loop is CASSLQGVETQYF. The CDR3, as DNA: TGTGCCAGCTCACTACAGGGTGTTGAGACCCAGTACTTC.

This chain joins TRBV27 and TRBJ2-1; 7 nucleotides match TRBD2. The CDR3 runs 15 residues. Germline CDR1 is MNHEY and CDR2 is SMNVEV (reference sequence). Trimming cost V 4 bases and J 6 bases; bases outside gene matches: 9. The CDR3: CASSYGDPGGNEQFF. Here the CDR3 DNA reads TGTGCCAGCAGTTACGGGGACCCGGGGGGCAATGAGCAGTTCTTC.

The gene calls are TRBV5-4 and TRBJ1-1, with a weak D call TRBD1 (6 bases). This CDR3 comprises 15 residues. Trimming removed 4 bases at V and 0 bases at J, with 13 bases between. Germline CDR1 and CDR2: SGHNT and YYREEE (reference sequence). The CDR3 DNA sequence: TGTGCCAGCAGCCCCAGCGGGGGCCTGAACACTGAAGCTTTCTTT. It encodes CASSPSGGLNTEAFF.

The genes are TRBV5-1 and TRBJ2-7; 9 bases agree with TRBD1. The germline gives CDR1 SGHRS, CDR2 YFSETQ. V lost 7 bases and J lost 6; bases outside the gene matches: 11. This CDR3 is built from 14 residues. CDR3 DNA sequence: TGCGCCAGCGGTTTCGGGACAGGGCTTGGCGAGCAGTACTTC. Its protein is CASGFGTGLGEQYF.

This chain uses TRBV27 with TRBJ2-2; possibly TRBD2 for D (6 bases). CDR3 length: 15 residues. The germline V gene encodes CDR1 MNHEY and CDR2 SMNVEV (reference sequence). V was clipped by 3 bases and J by 4 bases, with 12 bases between them. Here the CDR3 reads CASSLYASATGELFF. The CDR3 DNA follows: TGTGCCAGCAGTTTGTATGCTAGCGCCACCGGGGAGCTGTTTTTT.

J is TRBJ2-7 and V is TRBV2, with 7 nucleotides matching TRBD2. The germline V gene has CDR1 SNHLY and CDR2 FYNNEI. The CDR3 totals 15 residues. V lost 3 bases and J lost 3; bases outside the gene matches: 8. The CDR3 DNA is TGTGCCAGCAGTGAGGGAGGGCCCCTAGGCTACGAGCAGTACTTC. Translation gives CASSEGGPLGYEQYF. The full variable domain, in which reference TRBV2 and TRBJ2-7 provide the parts outside the CDR3, is EPEVTQTPSHQVTQMGQEVILRCVPISNHLYFYWYRQILGQKVEFLVSFYNNEISEKSEIFDDQFSVERPDGSNFTLKIRSTKLEDSAMYFCASSEGGPLGYEQYFGPGTRLTVT.

The J gene is TRBJ1-1, the V gene TRBV11-2, with D possibly TRBD1 on 5 matching bases. The CDR3 extends over 13 amino acids. Trimming cost V 0 bases and J 4 bases, with 6 bases left between them. Germline lookup yields CDR1 SGHAT and CDR2 FQNNGV. CDR3 coding DNA: TGTGCCAGCAGCTTAGAGAGGGGCACTGAAGCTTTCTTT. This encodes CASSLERGTEAFF.